The entry below gives a single T cell receptor (beta chain) sequence along with its context. The target of this receptor is not known. Per-base quality was not reported, and no clone a single base away is much larger than it. These data belong to a study of response to subunit inactivated influenza vaccine (dated by TCRdb to 2016 to 2018). Turning to the overall study: Deep quantitative T cell receptor repertoire profiling was used in the study to track responses to a trivalent subunit inactivated influenza vaccine. Beyond this particular receptor, the publication reports: It was suggested by the authors that each seasonal influenza vaccination may recruit only a limited number of new T cells.

Libraries were prepared through RT-PCR. For sequencing, an Illumina HiSeq 2500 was employed. Clones were called with MiXCR by TCRdb after fastp trimmed the public reads at Q25, and only in-frame beta chains were retained. Merged by CDR3 protein, the rows form single entries marked with the most common genes and DNA. For this sample the table gives under 950,000 distinct CDR3 sequences, of which 21% were detected only once. Roughly 10% of the sample is taken by the ten largest. The CDR3, from cysteine to phenylalanine, totals 13 residues. This entry keeps only the CDR3 DNA: 39 bases, framed from base 1. Cut back by 3 bases and 4 bases, the V and J ends lie 13 bases apart. Sequences DFQATT (CDR1) and SNEGSKA (CDR2) are obtained from the germline V gene (reference sequence).

The source is a man aged 45-60 years who received an inactivated influenza vaccine. Donor details come from another sample of the same person, matched by shared clones. The sample was PBMCs from blood, taken roughly 5 days after vaccination. The chain couples TRBV20-1 to TRBJ2-7; matching of 6 bases hints at TRBD1 as the D gene. CDR3 reads: CSARGPQGYEQYF. The nucleotide sequence reads as follows: TGCAGTGCTAGGGGACCACAGGGATACGAGCAGTACTTC.